The sequence of this T cell receptor beta chain was determined in a study of blood T cell repertoires in COVID-19. Study-level information: Spain, Italy and the United States supplied samples that represented acute and convalescent COVID-19. PBMCs, B-cell-depleted T cells, or T cells provided the cDNA or gDNA that made up the material.

Authors' analysis steps: For nucleated cells, counts were estimated from reference gene primer amplification. This table comes from immunoSEQ multiplex PCR, and its TCRdb copy is limited to in-frame clones, with some not included. The DNA was the basis for D and trimming; V, J and clone size are from that table. The sample yields about 120,000 clones, over 55% seen once. The source material was peripheral blood. This TCR was sampled from a woman aged 70-85 years with acute or convalescent COVID-19.

In nucleotides, the CDR3 is TGTGCCAGCAGTTACTCCCGGGTAGCCGCCTCCTACGAGCAGTACTTC. It encodes CASSYSRVAASYEQYF. V is TRBV6-6 and J is TRBJ2-7; no clear D gene. CDR1 and CDR2 from the germline V gene are MNHNY and SVGAGI (reference sequence). The CDR3 sequence is 16 residues long. Between the trimmed V and J ends, which lost 0 bases and 0 bases, there was a span of 12 bases.